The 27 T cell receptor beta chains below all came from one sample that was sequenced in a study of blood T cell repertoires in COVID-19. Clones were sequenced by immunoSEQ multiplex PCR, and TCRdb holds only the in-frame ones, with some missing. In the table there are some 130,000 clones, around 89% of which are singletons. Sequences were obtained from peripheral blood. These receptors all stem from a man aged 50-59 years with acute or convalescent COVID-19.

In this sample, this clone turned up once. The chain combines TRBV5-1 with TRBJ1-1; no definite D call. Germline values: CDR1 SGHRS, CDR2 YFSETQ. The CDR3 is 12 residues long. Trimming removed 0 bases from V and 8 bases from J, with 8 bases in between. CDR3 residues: CASSLGNSEAFF. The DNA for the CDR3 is TGCGCCAGCAGCTTGGGGAACAGCGAAGCTTTCTTT. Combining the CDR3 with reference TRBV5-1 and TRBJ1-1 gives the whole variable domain KAGVTQTPRYLIKTRGQQVTLSCSPISGHRSVSWYQQTPGQGLQFLFEYFSETQRNKGNFPGRFSGRQFSNSRSEMNVSTLELGDSALYLCASSLGNSEAFFGQGTRLTVV.

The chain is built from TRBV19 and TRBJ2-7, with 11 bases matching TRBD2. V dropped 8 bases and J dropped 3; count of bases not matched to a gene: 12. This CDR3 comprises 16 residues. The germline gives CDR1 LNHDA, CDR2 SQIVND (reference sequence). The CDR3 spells CASSHNPGTSGYEQYF. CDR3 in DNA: TGTGCCAGTTCCCACAATCCCGGGACTAGCGGCTACGAGCAGTACTTC.

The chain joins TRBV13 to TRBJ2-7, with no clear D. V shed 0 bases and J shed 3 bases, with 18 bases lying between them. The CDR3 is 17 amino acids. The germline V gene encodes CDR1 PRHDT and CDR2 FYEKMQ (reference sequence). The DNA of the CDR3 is TGTGCCAGCAGCTTAGGCAGGATGGCAGACCCATACTACGAGCAGTACTTC. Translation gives CASSLGRMADPYYEQYF.

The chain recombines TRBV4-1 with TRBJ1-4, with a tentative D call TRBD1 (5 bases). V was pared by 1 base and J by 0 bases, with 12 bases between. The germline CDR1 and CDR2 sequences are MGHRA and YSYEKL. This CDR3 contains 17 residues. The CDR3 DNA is TGCGCCAGCAGCCAAGCATCTGCGGGGGCAACTAATGAAAAACTGTTTTTT. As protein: CASSQASAGATNEKLFF.

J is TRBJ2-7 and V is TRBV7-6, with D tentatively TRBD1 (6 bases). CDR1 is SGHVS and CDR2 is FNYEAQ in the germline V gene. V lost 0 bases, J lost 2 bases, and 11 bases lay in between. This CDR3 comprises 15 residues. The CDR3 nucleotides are TGTGCCAGCAGCTTAGCTGGACAGCAGACCTACGAGCAGTACTTC. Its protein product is CASSLAGQQTYEQYF.

The CDR3, as DNA: TGCGCCAGCAGCCCGGGACTATTAGACAATGAGCAGTTCTTC. It codes for CASSPGLLDNEQFF. This sequence joins TRBV4-1 and TRBJ2-1; the match to TRBD2 covers 7 bases. Germline V gene lookup returns CDR1 MGHRA and CDR2 YSYEKL. This CDR3 spans 14 amino acids. Germline trimming cut 4 bases from V and 5 bases from J; bases unmatched to any gene: 5.

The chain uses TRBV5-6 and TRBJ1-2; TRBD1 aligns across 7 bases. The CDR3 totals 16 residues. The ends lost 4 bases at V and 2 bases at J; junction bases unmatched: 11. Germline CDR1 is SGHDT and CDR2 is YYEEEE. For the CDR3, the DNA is TGTGCCAGCAGCCCCTGGGGACAGAATCAGAACTATGGCTACACCTTC. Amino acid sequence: CASSPWGQNQNYGYTF.

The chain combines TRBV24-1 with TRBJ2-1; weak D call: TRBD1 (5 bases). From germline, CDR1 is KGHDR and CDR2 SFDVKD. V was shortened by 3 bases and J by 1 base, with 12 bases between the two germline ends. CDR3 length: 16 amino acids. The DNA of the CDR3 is TGTGCCACCAGTGATACAGGATCCCTATCCTACAATGAGCAGTTCTTC. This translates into CATSDTGSLSYNEQFF.

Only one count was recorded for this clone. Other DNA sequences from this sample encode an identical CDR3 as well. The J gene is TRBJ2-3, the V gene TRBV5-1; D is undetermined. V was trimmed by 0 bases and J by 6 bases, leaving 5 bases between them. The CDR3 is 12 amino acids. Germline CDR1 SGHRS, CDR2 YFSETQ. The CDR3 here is CASSLVSDTQYF. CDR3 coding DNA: TGCGCCAGCAGCTTGGTTTCGGATACGCAGTATTTT.

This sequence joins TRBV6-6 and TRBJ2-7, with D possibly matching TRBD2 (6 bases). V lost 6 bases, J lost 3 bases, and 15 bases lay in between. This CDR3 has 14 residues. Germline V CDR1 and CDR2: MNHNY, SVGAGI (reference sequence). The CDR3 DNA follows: TGTGCCAGCAGCACTATAGAGCGGGTCTACGAGCAGTACTTC. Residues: CASSTIERVYEQYF.

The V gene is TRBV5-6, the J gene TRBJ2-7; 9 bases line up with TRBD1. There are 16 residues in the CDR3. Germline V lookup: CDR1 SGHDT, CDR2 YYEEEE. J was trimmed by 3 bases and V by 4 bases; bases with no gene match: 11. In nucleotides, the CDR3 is TGTGCCAGCAGCCCAAACACCGGGACAGGGAACTACGAGCAGTACTTC. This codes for CASSPNTGTGNYEQYF.

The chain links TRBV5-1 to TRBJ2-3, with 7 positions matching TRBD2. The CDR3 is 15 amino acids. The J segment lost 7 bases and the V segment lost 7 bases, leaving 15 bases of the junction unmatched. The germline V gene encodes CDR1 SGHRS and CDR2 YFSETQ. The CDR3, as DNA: TGCGCCAGCCGCACGGAAGGACTAGGTTATAATACGCAGTATTTT. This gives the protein CASRTEGLGYNTQYF.

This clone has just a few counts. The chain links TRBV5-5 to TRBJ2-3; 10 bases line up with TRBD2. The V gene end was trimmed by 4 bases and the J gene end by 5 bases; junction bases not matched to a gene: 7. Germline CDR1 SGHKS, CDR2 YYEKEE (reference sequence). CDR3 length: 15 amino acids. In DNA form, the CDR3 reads TGTGCCAGCAGCCTACTGACTAGCGGGCTAGATACGCAGTATTTT. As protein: CASSLLTSGLDTQYF. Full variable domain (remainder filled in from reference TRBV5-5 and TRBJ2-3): DAGVTQSPTHLIKTRGQQVTLRCSPISGHKSVSWYQQVLGQGPQFIFQYYEKEERGRGNFPDRFSARQFPNYSSELNVNALLLGDSALYLCASSLLTSGLDTQYFGPGTRLTVL.

The CDR3 here is CASRGLAGVGEQFF. The DNA of the CDR3 is TGTGCCAGCAGGGGACTAGCGGGAGTTGGTGAGCAGTTCTTC. This rearrangement joins TRBV2 to TRBJ2-1, with 14 bases matching TRBD2. The trim removed 6 bases at V and 9 bases at J, leaving 4 bases unmatched. The CDR3 loop spans 14 amino acids. Looked up from germline, CDR1 is SNHLY and CDR2 is FYNNEI.

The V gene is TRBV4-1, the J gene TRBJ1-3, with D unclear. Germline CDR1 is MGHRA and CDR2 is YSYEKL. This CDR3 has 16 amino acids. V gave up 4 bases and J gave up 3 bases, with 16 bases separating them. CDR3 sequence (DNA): TGCGCCAGCAGCCTCGTTGATTTGGCAAGTGGAAACACCATATATTTT. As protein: CASSLVDLASGNTIYF.

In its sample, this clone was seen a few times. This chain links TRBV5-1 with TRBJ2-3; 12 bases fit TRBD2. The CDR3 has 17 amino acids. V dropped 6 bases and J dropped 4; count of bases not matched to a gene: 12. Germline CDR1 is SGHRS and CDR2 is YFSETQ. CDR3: CASKSSGRAGVADTQYF. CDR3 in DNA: TGCGCCAGCAAGTCTAGCGGGAGGGCCGGAGTAGCAGATACGCAGTATTTT.

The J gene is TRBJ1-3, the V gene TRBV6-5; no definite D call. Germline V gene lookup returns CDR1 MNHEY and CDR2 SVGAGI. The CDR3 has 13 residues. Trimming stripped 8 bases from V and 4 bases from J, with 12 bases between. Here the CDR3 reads CASREGIGNTIYF. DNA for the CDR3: TGTGCCAGCCGGGAGGGAATCGGAAACACCATATATTTT.

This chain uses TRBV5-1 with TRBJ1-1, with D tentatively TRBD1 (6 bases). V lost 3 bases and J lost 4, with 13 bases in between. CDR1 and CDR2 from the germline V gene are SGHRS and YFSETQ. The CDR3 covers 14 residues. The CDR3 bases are TGCGCCAGCAGCTCTTCGAGGGGGGGCACTGAAGCTTTCTTT. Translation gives CASSSSRGGTEAFF.

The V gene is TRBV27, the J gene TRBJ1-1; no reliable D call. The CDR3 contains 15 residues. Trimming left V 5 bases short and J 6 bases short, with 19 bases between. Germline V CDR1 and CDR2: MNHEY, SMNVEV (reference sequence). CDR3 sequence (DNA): TGTGCCAGCAGTACCCTTCCGAACAAGCGAGCTGAAGCTTTCTTT. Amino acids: CASSTLPNKRAEAFF.

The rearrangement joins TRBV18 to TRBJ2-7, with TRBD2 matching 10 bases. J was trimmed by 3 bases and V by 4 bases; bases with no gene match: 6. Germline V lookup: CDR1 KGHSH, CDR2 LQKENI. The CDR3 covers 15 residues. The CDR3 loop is CASSQGLADLYEQYF. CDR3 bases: TGTGCCAGCTCACAAGGACTAGCGGATCTCTACGAGCAGTACTTC.

The CDR3 coding sequence is TGTGCCAGCTCCCGGGAAGCAACTAATGAAAAACTGTTTTTT. Encoded protein: CASSREATNEKLFF. V and J are TRBV19 and TRBJ1-4; D unresolved. The CDR3 runs 14 residues. Trimming took 9 bases from V and 0 from J, leaving 11 bases between them. CDR1 is LNHDA, CDR2 SQIVND, per germline (reference sequence).

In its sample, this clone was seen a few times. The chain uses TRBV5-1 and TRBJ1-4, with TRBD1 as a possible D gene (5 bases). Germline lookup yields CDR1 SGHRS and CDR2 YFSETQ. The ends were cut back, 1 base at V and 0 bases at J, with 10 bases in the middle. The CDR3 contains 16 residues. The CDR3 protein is CASSLTGDATNEKLFF. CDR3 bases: TGCGCCAGCAGCTTGACGGGGGATGCAACTAATGAAAAACTGTTTTTT.

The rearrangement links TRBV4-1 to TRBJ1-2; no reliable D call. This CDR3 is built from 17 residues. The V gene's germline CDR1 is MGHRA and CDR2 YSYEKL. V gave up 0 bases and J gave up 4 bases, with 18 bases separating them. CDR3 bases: TGCGCCAGCAGCCAAGAAGTACGACAAGGAGGAGTCTATGGCTACACCTTC. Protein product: CASSQEVRQGGVYGYTF.

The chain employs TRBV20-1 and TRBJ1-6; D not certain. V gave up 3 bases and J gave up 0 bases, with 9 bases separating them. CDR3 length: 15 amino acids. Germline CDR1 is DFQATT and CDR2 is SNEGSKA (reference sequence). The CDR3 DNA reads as TGCAGTGCTAGTTCTGGGAGCTCCTATAATTCACCCCTCCACTTT. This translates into CSASSGSSYNSPLHF.

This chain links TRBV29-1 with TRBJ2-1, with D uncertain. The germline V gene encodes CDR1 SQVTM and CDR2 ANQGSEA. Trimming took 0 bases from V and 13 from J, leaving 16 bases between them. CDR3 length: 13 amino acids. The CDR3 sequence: CSVEDFTPGPQFF. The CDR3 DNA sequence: TGCAGCGTTGAAGACTTCACTCCGGGTCCACAGTTCTTC.

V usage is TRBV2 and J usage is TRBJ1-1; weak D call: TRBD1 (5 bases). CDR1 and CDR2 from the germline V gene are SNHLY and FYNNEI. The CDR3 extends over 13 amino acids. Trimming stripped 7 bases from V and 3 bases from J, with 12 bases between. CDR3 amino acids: CASTNAGHTEAFF. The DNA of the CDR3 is TGTGCCAGCACTAACGCGGGGCACACTGAAGCTTTCTTT. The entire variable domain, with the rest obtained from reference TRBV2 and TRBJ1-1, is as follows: EPEVTQTPSHQVTQMGQEVILRCVPISNHLYFYWYRQILGQKVEFLVSFYNNEISEKSEIFDDQFSVERPDGSNFTLKIRSTKLEDSAMYFCASTNAGHTEAFFGQGTRLTVV.

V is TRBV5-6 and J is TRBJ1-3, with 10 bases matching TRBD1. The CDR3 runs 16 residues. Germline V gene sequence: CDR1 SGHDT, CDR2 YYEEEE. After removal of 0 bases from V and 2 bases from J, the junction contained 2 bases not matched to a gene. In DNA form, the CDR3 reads TGTGCCAGCAGCTTGGTGGGACAGGGGACTGGAAACACCATATATTTT. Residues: CASSLVGQGTGNTIYF.